This T cell receptor (beta chain) stems from a study of blood T cell repertoires in COVID-19. Measured with immunoSEQ multiplex PCR; TCRdb has only the in-frame clones, and not every one. Seen here are some 350,000 clones, less than 90% observed once, and the top ten hold around 3%. The CDR3 is 14 amino acids. The V end was cut by 3 bases, the J end by 2 bases, with 7 bases between. Germline V gene sequence: CDR1 SGHTA, CDR2 FQGNSA. The sample was PBMCs or T cells enriched from blood (not recorded which). J is TRBJ2-2 and V is TRBV7-2; D possibly corresponds to TRBD2 (6 bases). The clonotype comes from a woman aged 30 to 39 who had recovered from COVID-19. This CDR3 is CASSFGLNTGELFF. CDR3 sequence (DNA): TGTGCCAGCAGCTTCGGACTAAACACCGGGGAGCTGTTTTTT.